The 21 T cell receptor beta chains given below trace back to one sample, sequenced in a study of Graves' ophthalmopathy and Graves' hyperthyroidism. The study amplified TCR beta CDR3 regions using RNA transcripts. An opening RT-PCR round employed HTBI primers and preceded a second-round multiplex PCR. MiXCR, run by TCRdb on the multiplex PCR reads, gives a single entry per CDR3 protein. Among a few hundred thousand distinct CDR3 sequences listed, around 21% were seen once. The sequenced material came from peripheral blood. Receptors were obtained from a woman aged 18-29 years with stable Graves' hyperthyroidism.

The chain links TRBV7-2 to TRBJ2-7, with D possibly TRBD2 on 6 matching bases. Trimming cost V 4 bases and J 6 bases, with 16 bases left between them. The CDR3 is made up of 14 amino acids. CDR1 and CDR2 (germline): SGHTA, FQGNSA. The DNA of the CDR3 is TGTGCCAGCAGCTCAATGACTAGTTCTTTCGAGCAGTACTTC. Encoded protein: CASSSMTSSFEQYF.

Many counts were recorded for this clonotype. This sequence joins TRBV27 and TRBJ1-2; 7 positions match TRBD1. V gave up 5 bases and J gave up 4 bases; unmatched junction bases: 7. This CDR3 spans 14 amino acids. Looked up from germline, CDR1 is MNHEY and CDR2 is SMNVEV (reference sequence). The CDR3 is CASSRRQGVYGYTF. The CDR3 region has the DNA TGTGCCAGCAGTCGCCGACAGGGCGTCTATGGCTACACCTTC.

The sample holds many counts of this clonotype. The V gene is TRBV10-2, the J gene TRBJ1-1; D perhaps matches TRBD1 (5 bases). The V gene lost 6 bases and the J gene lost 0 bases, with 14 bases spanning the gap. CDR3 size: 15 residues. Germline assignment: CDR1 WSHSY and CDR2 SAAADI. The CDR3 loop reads CASRTSGGMNTEAFF. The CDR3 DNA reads TGCGCCAGCAGGACCTCTGGGGGGATGAACACTGAAGCTTTCTTT.

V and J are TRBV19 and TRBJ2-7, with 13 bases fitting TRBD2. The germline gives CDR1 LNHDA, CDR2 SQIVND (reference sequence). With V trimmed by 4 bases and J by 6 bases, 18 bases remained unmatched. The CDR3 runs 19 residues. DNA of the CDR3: TGTGCCAGTAGTAAAACCGGGACAGGGGGACTAGCGGGAAAAAGCGAGCAGTACTTC. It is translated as CASSKTGTGGLAGKSEQYF.

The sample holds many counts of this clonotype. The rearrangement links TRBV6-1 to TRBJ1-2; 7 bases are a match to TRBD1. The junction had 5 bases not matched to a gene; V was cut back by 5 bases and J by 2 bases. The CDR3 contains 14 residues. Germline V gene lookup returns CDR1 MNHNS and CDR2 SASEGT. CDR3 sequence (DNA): TGTGCCAGCAGTCCCGGACAGGAAAACTATGGCTACACCTTC. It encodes CASSPGQENYGYTF.

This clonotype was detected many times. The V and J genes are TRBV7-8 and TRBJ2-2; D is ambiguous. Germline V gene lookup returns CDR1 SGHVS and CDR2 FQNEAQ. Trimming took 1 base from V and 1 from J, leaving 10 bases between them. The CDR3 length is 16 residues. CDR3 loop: CASSLDSRLNTGELFF. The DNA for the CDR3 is TGTGCCAGCAGCTTAGATTCTCGACTGAACACCGGGGAGCTGTTTTTT.

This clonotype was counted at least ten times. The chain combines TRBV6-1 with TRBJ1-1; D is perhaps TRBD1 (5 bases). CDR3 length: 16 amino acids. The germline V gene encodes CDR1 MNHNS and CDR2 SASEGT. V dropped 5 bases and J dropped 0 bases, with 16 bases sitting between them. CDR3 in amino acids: CASSQPRWGMNTEAFF. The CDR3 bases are TGTGCCAGCAGTCAACCCCGTTGGGGGATGAACACTGAAGCTTTCTTT.

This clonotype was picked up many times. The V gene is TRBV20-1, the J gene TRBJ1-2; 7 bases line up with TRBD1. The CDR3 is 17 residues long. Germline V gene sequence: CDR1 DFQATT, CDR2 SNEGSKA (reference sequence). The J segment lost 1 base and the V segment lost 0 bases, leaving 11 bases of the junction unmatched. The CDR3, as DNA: TGCAGTGCTAGAGATACAGGGGCCGCCCGTCTTAACTATGGCTACACCTTC. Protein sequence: CSARDTGAARLNYGYTF.

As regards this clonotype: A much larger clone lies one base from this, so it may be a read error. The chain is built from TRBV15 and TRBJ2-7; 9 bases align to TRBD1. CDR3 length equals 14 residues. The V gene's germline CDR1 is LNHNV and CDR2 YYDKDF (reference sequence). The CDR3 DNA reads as TGTACCACACAGCAGGACAGGGGTTACGCCGAGCAGTACTTC. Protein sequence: CTTQQDRGYAEQYF. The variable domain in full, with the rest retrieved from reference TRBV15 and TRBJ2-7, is DAMVIQNPRYQVTQFGKPVTLSCSQTLNHNVMYWYQQKSSQAPKLLFHYYDKDFNNEADTPDNFQSRRPNTSFCFLDIRSPGLGDTAMYLCTTQQDRGYAEQYFGPGTRLTVT.

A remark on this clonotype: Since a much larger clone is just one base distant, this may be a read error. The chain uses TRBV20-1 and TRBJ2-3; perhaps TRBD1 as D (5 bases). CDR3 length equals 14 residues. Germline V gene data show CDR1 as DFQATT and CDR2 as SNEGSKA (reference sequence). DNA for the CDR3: TGCAATGCTAGAGACGCAGGGAGCACAGATACGCAGTATTTT. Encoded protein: CNARDAGSTDTQYF.

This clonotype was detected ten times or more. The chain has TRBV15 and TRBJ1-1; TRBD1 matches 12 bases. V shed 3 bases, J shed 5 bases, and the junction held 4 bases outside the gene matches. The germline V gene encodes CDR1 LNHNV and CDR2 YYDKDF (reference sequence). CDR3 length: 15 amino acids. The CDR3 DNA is TGTGCCACCAGCAGGGGACAGGGGGCCCGAACTGAAGCTTTCTTT. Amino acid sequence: CATSRGQGARTEAFF.

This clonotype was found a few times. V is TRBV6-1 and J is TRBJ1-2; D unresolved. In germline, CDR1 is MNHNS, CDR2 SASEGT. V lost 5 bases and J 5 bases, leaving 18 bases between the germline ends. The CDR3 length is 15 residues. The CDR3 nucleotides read TGTGCCAGCAGTCAATCCCTAGACGGGAAATATGGCTACACCTTC. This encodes CASSQSLDGKYGYTF.

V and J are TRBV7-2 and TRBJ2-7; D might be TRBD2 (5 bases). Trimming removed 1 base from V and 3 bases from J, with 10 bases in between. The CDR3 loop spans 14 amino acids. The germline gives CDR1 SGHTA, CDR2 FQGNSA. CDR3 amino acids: CASSLEAGVYEQYF. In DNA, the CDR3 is TGTGCCAGCAGCTTAGAGGCGGGTGTCTACGAGCAGTACTTC.

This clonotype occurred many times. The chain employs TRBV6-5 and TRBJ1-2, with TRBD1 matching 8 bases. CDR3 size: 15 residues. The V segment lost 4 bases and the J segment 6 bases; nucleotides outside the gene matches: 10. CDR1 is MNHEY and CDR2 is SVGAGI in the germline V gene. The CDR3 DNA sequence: TGTGCCAGCAGTTCCCCCGACAGGGGCGCCCATGGCTACACCTTC. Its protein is CASSSPDRGAHGYTF.

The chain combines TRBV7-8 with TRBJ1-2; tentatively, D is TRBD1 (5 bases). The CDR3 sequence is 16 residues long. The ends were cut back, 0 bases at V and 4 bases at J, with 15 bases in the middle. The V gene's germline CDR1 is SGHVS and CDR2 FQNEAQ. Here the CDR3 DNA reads TGTGCCAGCAGCTTAGCTTACCTCCGGGACGGCTATGGCTACACCTTC. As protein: CASSLAYLRDGYGYTF.

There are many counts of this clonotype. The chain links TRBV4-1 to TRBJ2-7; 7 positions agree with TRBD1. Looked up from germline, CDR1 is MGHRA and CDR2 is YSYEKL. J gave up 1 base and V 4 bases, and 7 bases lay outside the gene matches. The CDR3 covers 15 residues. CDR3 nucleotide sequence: TGCGCCAGCAGCCGTACCGGGACAGCATCCTACGAGCAGTACTTC. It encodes CASSRTGTASYEQYF.

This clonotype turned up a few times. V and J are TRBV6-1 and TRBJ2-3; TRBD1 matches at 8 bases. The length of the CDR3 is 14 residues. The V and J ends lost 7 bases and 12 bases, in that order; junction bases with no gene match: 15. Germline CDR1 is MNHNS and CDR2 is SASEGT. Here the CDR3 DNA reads TGTGCCAGCACCAACATACTCGACAGGGGATCTCAGTATTTT. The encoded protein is CASTNILDRGSQYF.

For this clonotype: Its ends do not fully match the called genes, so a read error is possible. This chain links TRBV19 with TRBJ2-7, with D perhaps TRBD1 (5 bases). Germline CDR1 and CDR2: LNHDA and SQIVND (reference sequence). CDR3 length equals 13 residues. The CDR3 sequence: CSSSIRAAYEQYF. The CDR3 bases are TGTTCCAGTAGTATCAGGGCGGCTTACGAGCAGTACTTC.

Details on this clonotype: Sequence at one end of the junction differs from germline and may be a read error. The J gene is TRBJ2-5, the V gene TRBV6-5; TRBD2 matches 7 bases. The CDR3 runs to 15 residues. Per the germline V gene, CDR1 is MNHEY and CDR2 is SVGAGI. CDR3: CASSYSLGAGKTQYF. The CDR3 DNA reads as TGCGCCAGCAGTTACTCGTTGGGAGCGGGAAAGACCCAGTACTTC.

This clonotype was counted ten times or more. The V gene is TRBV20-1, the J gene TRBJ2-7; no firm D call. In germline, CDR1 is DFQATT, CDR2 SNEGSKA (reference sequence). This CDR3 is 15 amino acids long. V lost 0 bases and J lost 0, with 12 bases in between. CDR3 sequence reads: CSARDSGRNSYEQYF. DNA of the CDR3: TGCAGTGCTAGAGATTCCGGACGGAACTCCTACGAGCAGTACTTC.

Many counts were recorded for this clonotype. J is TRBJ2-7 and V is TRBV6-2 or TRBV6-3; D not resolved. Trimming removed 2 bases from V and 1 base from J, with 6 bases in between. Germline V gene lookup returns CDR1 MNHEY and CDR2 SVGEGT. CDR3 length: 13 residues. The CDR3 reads CASSYGESYEQYF. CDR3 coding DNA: TGTGCCAGCAGTTACGGGGAATCCTACGAGCAGTACTTC.